This TCR beta chain was sequenced in a study of cytomegalovirus exposure and HLA in healthy donors. About this clone itself: No antigen is known for it.

Primers: 60 Vbeta forward and 13 Jbeta reverse. TCRdb's copy holds only in-frame clones and misses some; the assay was immunoSEQ multiplex PCR. The sample has over 150,000 clones, 75% to 90% seen once. All the people who gave samples were healthy bone marrow donors. The study, taken as a whole, reports: Analysis was carried out at a later point, and it linked a missense DCLRE1C variant to TCR beta V- and J-gene trimming.

Per the germline V gene, CDR1 is SGHNT and CDR2 is YYREEE (reference sequence). Trimming stripped 4 bases from V and 1 base from J, with 12 bases between. This CDR3 comprises 14 residues. This receptor was obtained from a human donor in good health. The sample was PBMCs. The chain uses TRBV5-4 and TRBJ2-7, with no clear D. The chain's CDR3 is CASSRGPGSYEQYF. CDR3 sequence (DNA): TGTGCCAGCAGCCGTGGCCCGGGTTCCTACGAGCAGTACTTC.